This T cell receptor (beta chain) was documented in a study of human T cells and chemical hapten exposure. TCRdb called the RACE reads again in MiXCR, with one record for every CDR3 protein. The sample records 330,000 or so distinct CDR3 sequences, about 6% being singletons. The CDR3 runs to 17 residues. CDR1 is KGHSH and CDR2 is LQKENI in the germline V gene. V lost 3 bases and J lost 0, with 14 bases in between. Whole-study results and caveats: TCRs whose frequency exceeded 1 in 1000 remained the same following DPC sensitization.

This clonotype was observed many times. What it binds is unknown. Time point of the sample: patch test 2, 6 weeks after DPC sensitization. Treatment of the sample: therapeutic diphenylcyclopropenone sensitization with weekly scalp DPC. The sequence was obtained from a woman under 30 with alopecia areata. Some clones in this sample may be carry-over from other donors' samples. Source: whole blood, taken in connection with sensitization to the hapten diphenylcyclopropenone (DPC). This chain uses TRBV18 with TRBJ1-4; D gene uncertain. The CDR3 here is CASSPSNGIATNEKLFF. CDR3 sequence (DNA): TGTGCCAGCTCACCTTCCAACGGAATTGCAACTAATGAAAAACTGTTTTTT.